This T cell receptor (beta chain) was observed in a study of OX40 agonist ivuxolimab in advanced cancers. On the study more broadly: Ivuxolimab is an agonistic anti-OX40 (CD134) antibody, and patients were treated with it.

Only in-frame clones appear in the TCRdb table, and some are missing; sequencing was by immunoSEQ multiplex PCR. The sample consists of more than 65,000 clones, 80% to 90% of them appearing once. On this clone itself: The antigen is not known.

Blood got drawn at baseline, again on cycle 4 day 1, and then on cycle 7 day 1. Study-level results: Dose levels from 0.1 to 3.0 mg/kg saw CD4+ and CD8+ blood T cells expand clonally by week 6. Low normalized T-cell clonal expansion was also seen in some nonresponders.

V gave up 6 bases and J gave up 6 bases, with 11 bases separating them. Germline V gene sequence: CDR1 MNHEY, CDR2 SVGAGI. The CDR3 is 13 amino acids. The sequence was obtained from an adult with an advanced solid tumor such as melanoma, head and neck, liver or kidney cancer. The material was CD4+ or CD8+ T cells sorted from blood, obtained in a trial of the OX40 agonist ivuxolimab. This rearrangement joins TRBV6-5 to TRBJ1-4; the D gene is possibly TRBD1 (6 bases). CDR3 residues: CASRIGGDEKLFF. In nucleotides, the CDR3 is TGTGCCAGCAGGATCGGGGGCGATGAAAAACTGTTTTTT.